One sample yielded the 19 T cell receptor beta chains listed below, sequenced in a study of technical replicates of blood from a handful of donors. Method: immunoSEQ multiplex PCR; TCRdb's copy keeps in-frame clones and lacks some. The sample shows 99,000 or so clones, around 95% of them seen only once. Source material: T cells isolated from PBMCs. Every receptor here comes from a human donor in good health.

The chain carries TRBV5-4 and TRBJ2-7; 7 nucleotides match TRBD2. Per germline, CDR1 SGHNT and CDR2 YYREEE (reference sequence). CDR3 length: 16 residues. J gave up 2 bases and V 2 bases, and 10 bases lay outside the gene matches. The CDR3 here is CASSFEGLADTYEQYF. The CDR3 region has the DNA TGTGCCAGCAGCTTTGAGGGGCTAGCGGATACCTACGAGCAGTACTTC.

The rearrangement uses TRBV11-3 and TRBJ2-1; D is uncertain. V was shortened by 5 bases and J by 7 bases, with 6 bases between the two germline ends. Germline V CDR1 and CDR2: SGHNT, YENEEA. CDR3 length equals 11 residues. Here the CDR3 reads CASSLNNEQFF. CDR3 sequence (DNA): TGTGCCAGCAGCCTTAATAATGAGCAGTTCTTC.

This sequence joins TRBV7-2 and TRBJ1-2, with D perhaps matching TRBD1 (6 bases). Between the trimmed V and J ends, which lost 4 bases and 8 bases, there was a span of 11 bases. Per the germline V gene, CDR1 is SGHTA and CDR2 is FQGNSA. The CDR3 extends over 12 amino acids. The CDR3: CASSSRGSGYTF. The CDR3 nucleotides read TGTGCCAGCAGCTCCAGGGGCTCCGGCTACACCTTC.

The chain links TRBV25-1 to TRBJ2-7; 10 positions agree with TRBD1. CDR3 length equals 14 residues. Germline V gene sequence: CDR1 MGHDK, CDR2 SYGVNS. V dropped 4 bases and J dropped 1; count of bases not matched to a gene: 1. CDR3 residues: CASSGGQGSYEQYF. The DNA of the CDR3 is TGTGCCAGCAGTGGGGGACAGGGGTCCTACGAGCAGTACTTC.

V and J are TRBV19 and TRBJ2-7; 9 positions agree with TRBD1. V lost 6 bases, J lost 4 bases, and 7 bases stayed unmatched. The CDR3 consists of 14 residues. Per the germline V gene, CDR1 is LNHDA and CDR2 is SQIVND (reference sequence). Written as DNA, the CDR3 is TGTGCCAGTAGGGGACAGGGTGGTTTGTACGAGCAGTACTTC. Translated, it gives CASRGQGGLYEQYF.

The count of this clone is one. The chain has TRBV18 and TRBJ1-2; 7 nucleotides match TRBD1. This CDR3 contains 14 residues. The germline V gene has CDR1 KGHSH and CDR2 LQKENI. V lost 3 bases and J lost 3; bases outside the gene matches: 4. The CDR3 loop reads CASSPTGQDYGYTF. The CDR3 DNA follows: TGTGCCAGCTCACCTACCGGACAGGACTATGGCTACACCTTC.

The DNA of the CDR3 is TGTGCCAGCAGCTTGGGGAGGGAAGGATCACCCCTCCACTTT. It translates to CASSLGREGSPLHF. This sequence joins TRBV5-4 and TRBJ1-6; D unresolved. V was clipped by 0 bases and J by 10 bases, with 11 bases between them. The CDR3 has 14 residues. Looked up from germline, CDR1 is SGHNT and CDR2 is YYREEE (reference sequence). The full variable domain, in which reference TRBV5-4 and TRBJ1-6 provide the parts outside the CDR3, is ETGVTQSPTHLIKTRGQQVTLRCSSQSGHNTVSWYQQALGQGPQFIFQYYREEENGRGNFPPRFSGLQFPNYSSELNVNALELDDSALYLCASSLGREGSPLHFGNGTRLTVT.

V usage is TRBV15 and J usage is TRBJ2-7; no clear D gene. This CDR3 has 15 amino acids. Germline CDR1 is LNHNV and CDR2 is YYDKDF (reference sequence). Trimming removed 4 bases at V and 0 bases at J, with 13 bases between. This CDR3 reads CATSTQQSSSYEQYF. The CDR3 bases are TGTGCCACCAGCACCCAACAGAGTAGCTCCTACGAGCAGTACTTC. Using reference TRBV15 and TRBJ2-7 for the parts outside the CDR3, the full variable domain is DAMVIQNPRYQVTQFGKPVTLSCSQTLNHNVMYWYQQKSSQAPKLLFHYYDKDFNNEADTPDNFQSRRPNTSFCFLDIRSPGLGDTAMYLCATSTQQSSSYEQYFGPGTRLTVT.

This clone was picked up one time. In DNA form, the CDR3 reads TGTGCCAGCAGCCGGTGGGACAGGAAGAACACCGGGGAGCTGTTTTTT. Protein product: CASSRWDRKNTGELFF. The rearrangement links TRBV5-6 to TRBJ2-2; TRBD1 matches at 8 bases. Germline V gives CDR1 SGHDT, CDR2 YYEEEE. The J segment lost 1 base and the V segment lost 4 bases, leaving 6 bases of the junction unmatched. This CDR3 contains 16 residues.

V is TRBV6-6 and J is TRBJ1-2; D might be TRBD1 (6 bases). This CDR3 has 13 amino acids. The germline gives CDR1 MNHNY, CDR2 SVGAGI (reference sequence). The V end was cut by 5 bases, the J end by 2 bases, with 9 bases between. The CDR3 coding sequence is TGTGCCAGCAGTGTAGACAGGAACTATGGCTACACCTTC. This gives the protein CASSVDRNYGYTF.

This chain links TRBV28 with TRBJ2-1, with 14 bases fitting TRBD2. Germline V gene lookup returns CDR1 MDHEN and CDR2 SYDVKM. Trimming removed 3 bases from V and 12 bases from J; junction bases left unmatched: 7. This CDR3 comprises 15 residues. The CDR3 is CASSLGLAGVGWQFF. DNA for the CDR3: TGTGCCAGCAGTTTGGGACTAGCGGGAGTTGGGTGGCAGTTCTTC.

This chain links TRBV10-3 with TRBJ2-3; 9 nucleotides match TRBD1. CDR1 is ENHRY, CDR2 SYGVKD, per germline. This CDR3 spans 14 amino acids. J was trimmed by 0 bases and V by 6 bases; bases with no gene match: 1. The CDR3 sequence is CAIRGQGSTDTQYF. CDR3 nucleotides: TGTGCCATCAGGGGACAGGGAAGCACAGATACGCAGTATTTT.

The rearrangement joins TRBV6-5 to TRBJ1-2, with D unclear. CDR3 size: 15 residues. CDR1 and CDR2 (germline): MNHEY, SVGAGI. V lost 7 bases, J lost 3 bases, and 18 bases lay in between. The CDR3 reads CASTAGGQRDYGYTF. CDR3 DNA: TGTGCCAGCACTGCCGGTGGGCAGCGGGACTATGGCTACACCTTC.

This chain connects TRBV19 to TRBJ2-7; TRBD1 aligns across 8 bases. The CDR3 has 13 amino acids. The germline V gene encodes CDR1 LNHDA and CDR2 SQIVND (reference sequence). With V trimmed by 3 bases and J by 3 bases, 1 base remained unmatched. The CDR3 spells CASSMGTGYEQYF. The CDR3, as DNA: TGTGCCAGTAGTATGGGGACAGGCTACGAGCAGTACTTC. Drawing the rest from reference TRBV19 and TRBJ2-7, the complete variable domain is DGGITQSPKYLFRKEGQNVTLSCEQNLNHDAMYWYRQDPGQGLRLIYYSQIVNDFQKGDIAEGYSVSREKKESFPLTVTSAQKNPTAFYLCASSMGTGYEQYFGPGTRLTVT.

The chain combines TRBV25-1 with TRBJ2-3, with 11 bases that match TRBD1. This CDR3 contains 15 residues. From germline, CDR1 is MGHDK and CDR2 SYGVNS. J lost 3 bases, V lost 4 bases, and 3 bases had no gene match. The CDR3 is CASSAGTGGTDTQYF. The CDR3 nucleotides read TGTGCCAGCAGTGCCGGGACAGGGGGTACAGATACGCAGTATTTT.

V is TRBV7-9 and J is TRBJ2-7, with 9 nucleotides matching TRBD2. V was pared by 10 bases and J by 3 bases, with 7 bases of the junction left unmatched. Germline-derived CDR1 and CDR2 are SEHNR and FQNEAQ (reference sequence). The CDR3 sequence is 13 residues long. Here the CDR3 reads CATRGGPRYEQYF. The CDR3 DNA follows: TGTGCCACGCGGGGGGGCCCTCGCTACGAGCAGTACTTC.

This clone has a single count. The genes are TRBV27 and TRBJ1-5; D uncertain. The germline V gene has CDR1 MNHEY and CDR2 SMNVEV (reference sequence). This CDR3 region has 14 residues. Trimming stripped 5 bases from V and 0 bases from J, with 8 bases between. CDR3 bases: TGTGCCAGCAGTCTGGAGTATAGCAATCAGCCCCAGCATTTT. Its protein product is CASSLEYSNQPQHF.

The CDR3 nucleotides read TGTGCCACCAGCAGTAGAGGGGGGGCACGCACCGGGGAGCTGTTTTTT. Protein: CATSSRGGARTGELFF. This chain joins TRBV15 and TRBJ2-2, with D tentatively TRBD2 (7 bases). Germline assignment: CDR1 LNHNV and CDR2 YYDKDF (reference sequence). The CDR3 sequence is 16 residues long. V was trimmed by 3 bases and J by 4 bases, leaving 15 bases between them.

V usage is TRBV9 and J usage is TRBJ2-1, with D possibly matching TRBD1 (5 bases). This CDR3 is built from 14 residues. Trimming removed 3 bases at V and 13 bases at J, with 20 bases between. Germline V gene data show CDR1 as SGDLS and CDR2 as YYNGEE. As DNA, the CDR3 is TGTGCCAGCAGCGGCGGACACCGATCGTCCAAACAGTTCTTC. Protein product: CASSGGHRSSKQFF.